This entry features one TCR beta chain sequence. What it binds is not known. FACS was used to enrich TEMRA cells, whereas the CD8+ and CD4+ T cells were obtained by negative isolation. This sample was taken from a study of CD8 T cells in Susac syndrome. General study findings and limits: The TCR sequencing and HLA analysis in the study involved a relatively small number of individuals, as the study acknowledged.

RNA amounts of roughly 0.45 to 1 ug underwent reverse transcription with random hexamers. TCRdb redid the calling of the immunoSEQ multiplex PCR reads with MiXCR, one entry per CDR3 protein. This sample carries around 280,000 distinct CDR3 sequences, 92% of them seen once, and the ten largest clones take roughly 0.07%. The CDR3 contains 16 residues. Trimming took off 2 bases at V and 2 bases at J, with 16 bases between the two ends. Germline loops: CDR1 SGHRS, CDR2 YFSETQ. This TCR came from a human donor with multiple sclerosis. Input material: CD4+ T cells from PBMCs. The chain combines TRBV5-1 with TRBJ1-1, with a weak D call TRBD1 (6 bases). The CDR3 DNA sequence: TGCGCCAGCAGCTTACCGCTACAGGGCTACAACACTGAAGCTTTCTTT. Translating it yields CASSLPLQGYNTEAFF.